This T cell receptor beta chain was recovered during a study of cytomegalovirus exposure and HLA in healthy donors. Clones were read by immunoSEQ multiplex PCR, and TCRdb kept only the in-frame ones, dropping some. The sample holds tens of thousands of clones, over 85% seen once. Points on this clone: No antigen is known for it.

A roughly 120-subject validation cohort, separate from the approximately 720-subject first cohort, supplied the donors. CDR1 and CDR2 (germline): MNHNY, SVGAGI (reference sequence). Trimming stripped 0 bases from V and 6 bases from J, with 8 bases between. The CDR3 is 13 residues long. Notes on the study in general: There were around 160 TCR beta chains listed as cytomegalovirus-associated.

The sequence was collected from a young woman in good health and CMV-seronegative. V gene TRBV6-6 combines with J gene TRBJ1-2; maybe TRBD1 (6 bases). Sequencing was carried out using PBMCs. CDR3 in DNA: TGTGCCAGCAGTTACTCGGGGGCGGATGGCTACACCTTC. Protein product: CASSYSGADGYTF.